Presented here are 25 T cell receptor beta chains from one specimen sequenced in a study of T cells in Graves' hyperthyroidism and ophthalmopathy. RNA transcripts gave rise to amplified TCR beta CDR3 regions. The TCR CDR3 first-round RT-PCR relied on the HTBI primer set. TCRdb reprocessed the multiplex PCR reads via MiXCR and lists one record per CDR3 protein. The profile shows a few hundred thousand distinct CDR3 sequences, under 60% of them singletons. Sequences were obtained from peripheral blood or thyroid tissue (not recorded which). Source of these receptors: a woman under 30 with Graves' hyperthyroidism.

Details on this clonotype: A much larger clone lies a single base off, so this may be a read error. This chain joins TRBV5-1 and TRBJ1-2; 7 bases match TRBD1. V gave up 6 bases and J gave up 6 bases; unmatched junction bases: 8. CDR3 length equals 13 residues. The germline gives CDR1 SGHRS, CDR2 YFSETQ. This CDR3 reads CASNSRGRDGYTF. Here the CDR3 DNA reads TGCGCCAGCAACTCGAGGGGGCGCGATGGCTACACCTTC.

CDR3 loop: CASSSPDEDYYNEQFF. The CDR3, as DNA: TGTGCCAGCAGCTCCCCGGATGAGGACTACTACAATGAGCAGTTCTTC. The chain has TRBV7-9 and TRBJ2-1; TRBD2 might be the D (6 bases). CDR1 is SEHNR and CDR2 is FQNEAQ in the germline V gene (reference sequence). This CDR3 contains 16 residues. V dropped 4 bases and J dropped 3 bases, with 16 bases sitting between them.

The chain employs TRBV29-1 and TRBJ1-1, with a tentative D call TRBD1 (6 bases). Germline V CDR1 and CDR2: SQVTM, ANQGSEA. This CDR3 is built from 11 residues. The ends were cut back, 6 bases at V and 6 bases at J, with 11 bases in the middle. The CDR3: CSVLRGPEAFF. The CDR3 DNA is TGCAGCGTCCTCCGGGGGCCTGAAGCTTTCTTT.

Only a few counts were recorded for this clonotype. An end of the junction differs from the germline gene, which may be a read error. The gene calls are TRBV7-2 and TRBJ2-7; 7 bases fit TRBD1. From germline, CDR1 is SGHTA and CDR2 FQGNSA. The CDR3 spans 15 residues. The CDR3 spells CVSSLDGTAAYEQYF. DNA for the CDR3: TGTGTCAGCAGCTTAGATGGGACAGCCGCCTACGAGCAGTACTTC.

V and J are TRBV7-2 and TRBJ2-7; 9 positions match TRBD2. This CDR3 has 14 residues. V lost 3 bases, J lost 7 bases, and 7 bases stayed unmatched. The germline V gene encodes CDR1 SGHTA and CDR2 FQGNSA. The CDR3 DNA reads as TGTGCCAGCAGCTTTAATCGCCTAGCGGGGGAGCAGTACTTC. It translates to CASSFNRLAGEQYF.

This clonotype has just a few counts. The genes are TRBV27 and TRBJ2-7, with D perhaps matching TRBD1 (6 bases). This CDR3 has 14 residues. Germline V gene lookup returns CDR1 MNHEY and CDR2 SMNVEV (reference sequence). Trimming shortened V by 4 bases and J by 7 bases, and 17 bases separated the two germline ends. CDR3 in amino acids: CASSSQTGPGEQYF. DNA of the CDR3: TGTGCCAGCAGTTCACAGACAGGCCCAGGGGAGCAGTACTTC.

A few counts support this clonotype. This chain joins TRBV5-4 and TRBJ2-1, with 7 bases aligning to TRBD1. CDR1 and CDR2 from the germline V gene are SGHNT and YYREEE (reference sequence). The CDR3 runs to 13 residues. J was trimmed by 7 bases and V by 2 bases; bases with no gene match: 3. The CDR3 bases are TGTGCCAGCAGCTTTAACAGGGGTAATGAGCAGTTCTTC. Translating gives CASSFNRGNEQFF.

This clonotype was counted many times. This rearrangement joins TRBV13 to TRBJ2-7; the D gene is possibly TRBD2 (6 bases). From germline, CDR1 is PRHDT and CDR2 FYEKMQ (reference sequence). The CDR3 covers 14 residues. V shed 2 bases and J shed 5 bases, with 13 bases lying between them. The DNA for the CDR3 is TGTGCCAGCAGCTTAAGACGGGAGTATGACGAGCAGTACTTC. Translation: CASSLRREYDEQYF.

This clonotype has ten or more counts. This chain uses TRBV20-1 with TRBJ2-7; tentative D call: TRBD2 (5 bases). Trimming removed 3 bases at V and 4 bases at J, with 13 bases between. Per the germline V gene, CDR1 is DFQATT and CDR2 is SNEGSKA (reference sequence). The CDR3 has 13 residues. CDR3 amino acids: CSASGNDIYEQYF. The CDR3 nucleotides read TGCAGTGCTAGCGGGAACGACATATACGAGCAGTACTTC.

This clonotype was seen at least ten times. CDR3 loop: CASSHAGPANYGYTF. CDR3 nucleotides: TGCGCCAGCAGTCACGCGGGGCCAGCTAACTATGGCTACACCTTC. This rearrangement joins TRBV4-3 to TRBJ1-2, with D tentatively TRBD1 (5 bases). CDR1 LGHNA and CDR2 YSLEER come from the germline V gene. The CDR3 covers 15 residues. Trimming left V 6 bases short and J 0 bases short, with 14 bases between.

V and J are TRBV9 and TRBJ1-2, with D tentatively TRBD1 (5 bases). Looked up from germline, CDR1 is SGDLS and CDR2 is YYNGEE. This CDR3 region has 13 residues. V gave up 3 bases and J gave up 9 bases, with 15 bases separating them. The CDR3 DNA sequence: TGTGCCAGCAGCGGGGACGGGGGTTTTCGCTACACCTTC. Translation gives CASSGDGGFRYTF.

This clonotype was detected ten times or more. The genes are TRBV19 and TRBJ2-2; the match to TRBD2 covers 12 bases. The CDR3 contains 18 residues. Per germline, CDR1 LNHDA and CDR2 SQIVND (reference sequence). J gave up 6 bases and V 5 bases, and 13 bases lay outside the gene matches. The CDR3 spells CASSWTSGTLEPAGELFF. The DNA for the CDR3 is TGTGCCAGTAGTTGGACTAGCGGGACTCTCGAACCGGCCGGGGAGCTGTTTTTT.

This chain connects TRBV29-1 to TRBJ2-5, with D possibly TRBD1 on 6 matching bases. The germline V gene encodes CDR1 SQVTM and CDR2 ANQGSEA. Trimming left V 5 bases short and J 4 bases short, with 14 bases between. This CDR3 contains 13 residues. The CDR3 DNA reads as TGCAGCGTTAGGGCAGGGGCCGGAGAGACCCAGTACTTC. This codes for CSVRAGAGETQYF.

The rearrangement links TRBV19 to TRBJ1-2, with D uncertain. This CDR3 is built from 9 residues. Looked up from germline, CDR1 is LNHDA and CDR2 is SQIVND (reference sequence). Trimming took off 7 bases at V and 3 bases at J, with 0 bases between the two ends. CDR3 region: CASNYGYTF. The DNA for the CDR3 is TGTGCCAGTAACTATGGCTACACCTTC.

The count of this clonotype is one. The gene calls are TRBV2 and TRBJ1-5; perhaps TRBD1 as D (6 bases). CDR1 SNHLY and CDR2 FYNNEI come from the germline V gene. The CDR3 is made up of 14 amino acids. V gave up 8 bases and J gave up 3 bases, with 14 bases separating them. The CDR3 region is CASSSDRFNQPQHF. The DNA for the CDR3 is TGTGCCAGCTCTTCGGACAGATTCAATCAGCCCCAGCATTTT.

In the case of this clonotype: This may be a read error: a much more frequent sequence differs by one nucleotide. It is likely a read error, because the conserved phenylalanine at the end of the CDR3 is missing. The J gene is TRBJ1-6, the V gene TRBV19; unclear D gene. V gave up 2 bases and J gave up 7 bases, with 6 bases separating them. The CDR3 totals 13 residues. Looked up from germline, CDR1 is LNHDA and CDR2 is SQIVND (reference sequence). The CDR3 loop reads CASSIWGNSPLHL. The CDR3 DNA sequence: TGTGCCAGTAGTATATGGGGAAATTCACCCCTCCACCTT.

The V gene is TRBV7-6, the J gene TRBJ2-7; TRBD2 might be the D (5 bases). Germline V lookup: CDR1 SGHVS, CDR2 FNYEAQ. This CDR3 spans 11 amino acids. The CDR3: CAREPSYEQYF. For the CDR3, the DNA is TGTGCTAGGGAGCCCTCCTACGAGCAGTACTTC.

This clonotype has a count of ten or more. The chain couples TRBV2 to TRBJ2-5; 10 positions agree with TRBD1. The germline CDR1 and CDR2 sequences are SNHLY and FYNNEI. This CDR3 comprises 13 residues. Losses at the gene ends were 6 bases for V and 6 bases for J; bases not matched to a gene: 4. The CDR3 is CASRGTGVQTQYF. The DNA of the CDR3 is TGTGCCAGCAGGGGGACAGGGGTACAGACCCAGTACTTC.

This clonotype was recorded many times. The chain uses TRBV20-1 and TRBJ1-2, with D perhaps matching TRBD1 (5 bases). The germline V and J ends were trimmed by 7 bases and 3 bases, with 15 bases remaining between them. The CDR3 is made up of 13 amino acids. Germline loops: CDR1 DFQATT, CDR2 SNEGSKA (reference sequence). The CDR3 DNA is TGCAGTGTCCCGGACATGGGGGACTATGGCTACACCTTC. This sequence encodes CSVPDMGDYGYTF.

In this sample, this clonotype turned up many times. The CDR3 DNA is TGCGCCAGCAGCCAAGCTTCGTCCGGGGATAATGGCTACACCTTC. It codes for CASSQASSGDNGYTF. V and J are TRBV4-1 and TRBJ1-2; D not resolved. Germline V gene sequence: CDR1 MGHRA, CDR2 YSYEKL. The CDR3 extends over 15 amino acids. Trimming took off 1 base at V and 6 bases at J, with 15 bases between the two ends.

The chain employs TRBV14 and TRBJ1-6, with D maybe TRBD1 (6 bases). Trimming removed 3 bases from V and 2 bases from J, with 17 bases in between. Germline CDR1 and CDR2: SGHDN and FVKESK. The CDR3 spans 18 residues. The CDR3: CASSHFSGARTYNSPLHF. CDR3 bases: TGTGCCAGCAGCCATTTCTCGGGGGCGCGGACCTATAATTCACCCCTCCACTTT.

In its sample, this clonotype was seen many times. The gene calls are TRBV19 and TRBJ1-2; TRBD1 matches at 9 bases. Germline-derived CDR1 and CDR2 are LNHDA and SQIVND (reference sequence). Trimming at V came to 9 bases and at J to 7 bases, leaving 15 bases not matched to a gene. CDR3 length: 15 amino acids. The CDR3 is CASENRDRDFGGYTF. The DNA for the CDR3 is TGTGCCAGCGAGAACCGGGACAGGGATTTCGGTGGCTACACCTTC.

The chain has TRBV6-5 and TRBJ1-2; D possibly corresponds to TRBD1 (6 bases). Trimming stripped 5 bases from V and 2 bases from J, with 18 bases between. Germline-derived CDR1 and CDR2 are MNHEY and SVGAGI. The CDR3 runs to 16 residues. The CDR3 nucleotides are TGTGCCAGCAGTGCCTCATACAGGGCCGGAAACTATGGCTACACCTTC. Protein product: CASSASYRAGNYGYTF.

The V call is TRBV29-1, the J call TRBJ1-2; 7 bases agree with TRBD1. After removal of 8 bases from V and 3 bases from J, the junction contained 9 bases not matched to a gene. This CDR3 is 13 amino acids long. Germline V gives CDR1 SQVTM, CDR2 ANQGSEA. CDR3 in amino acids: CSSPRDRDYGYTF. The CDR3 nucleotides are TGCAGCTCACCTCGCGACAGGGACTATGGCTACACCTTC.

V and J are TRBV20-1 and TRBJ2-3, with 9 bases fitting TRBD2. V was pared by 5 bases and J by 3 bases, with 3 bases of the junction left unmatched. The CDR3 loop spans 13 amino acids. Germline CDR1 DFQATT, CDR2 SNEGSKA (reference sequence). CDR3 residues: CSAGSGRTDTQYF. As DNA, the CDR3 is TGCAGTGCTGGTAGCGGGAGAACAGATACGCAGTATTTT.